This T cell receptor beta chain is from a study of cytomegalovirus exposure and HLA in healthy donors. Study findings and constraints: Donor immune exposure was known only as CMV serostatus. In a later analysis, HLA-associated TCR beta chains were more clonally expanded than equally common others.

PCR primers comprised 60 Vbeta and 13 Jbeta primers. Original analysis: Later, an analysis found roughly 80 million unique TCR beta chains, and approximately 10 million of these were shared. Sequencing was performed with immunoSEQ multiplex PCR; in TCRdb, only in-frame clones are kept and a portion is missing. Clonal size and the V and J genes are those of that table, whereas D and trimming came from the DNA. The sample lists 100,000 to 150,000 clones, about 74% seen once, with roughly 1% in the top ten. In its sample, this clone was seen a few times. What it binds is unknown. Trimming pared 3 bases from V and 8 bases from J, leaving 8 bases between. This CDR3 is 11 amino acids long. Germline V gene lookup returns CDR1 DFQATT and CDR2 SNEGSKA (reference sequence).

Sequencing input: PBMCs. This TCR was recovered from a woman aged 55 to 70 in good health and CMV-seronegative. The V and J genes are TRBV20-1 and TRBJ2-1, with D unclear. This CDR3 is CSARAVHEQFF. CDR3 bases: TGCAGTGCTAGGGCAGTCCATGAGCAGTTCTTC.